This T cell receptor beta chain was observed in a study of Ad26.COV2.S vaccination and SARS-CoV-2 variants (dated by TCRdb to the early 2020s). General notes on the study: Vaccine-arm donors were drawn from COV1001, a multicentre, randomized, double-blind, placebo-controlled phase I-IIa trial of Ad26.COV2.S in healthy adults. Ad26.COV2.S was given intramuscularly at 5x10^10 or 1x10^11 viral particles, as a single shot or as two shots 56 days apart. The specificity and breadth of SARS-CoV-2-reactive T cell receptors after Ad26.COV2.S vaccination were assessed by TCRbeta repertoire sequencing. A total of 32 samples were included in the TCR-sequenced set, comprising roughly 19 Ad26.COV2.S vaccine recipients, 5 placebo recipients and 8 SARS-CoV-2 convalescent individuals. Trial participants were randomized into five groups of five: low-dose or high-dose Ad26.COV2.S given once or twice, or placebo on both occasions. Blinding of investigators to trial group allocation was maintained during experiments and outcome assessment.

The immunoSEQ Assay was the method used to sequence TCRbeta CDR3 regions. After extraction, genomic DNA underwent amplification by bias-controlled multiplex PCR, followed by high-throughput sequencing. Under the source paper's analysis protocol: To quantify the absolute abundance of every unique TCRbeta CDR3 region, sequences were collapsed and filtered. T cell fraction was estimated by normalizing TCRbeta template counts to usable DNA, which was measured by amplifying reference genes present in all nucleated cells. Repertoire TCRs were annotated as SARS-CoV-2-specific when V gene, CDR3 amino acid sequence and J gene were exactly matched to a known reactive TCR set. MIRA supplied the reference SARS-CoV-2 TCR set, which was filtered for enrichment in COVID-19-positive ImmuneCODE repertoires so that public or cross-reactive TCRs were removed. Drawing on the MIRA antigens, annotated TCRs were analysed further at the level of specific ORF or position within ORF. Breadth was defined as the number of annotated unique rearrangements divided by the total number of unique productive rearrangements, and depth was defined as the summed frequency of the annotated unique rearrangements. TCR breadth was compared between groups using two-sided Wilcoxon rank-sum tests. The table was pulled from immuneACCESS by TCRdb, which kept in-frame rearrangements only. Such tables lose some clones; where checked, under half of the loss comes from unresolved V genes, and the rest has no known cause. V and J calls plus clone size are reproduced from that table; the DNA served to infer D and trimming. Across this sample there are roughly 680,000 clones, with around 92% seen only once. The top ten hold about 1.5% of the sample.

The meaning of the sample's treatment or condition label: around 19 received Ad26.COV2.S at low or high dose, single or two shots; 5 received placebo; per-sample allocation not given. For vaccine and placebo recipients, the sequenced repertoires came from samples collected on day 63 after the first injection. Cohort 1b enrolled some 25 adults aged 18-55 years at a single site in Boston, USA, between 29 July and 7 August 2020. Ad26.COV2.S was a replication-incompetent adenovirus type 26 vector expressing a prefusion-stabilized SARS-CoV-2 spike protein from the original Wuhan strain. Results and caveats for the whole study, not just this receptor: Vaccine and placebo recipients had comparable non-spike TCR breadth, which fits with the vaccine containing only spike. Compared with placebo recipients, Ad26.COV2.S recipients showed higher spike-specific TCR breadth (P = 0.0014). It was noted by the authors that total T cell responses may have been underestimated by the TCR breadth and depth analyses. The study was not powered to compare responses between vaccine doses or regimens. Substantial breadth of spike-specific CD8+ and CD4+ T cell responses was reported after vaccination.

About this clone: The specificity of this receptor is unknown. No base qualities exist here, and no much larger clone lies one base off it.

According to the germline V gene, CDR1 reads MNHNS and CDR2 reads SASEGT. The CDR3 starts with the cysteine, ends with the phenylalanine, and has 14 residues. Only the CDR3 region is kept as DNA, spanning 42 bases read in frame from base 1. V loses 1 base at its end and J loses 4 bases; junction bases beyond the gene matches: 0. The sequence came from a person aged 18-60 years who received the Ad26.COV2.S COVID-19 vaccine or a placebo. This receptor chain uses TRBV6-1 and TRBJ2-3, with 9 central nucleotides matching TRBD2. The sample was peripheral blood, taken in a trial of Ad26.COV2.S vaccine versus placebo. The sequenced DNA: TGTGCCAGCAGTGAAGGCGGGGGGGCAGATACGCAGTATTTT. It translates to CASSEGGGADTQYF.